This is a list of T cell receptor beta chains from one sample in a study of cytomegalovirus exposure and HLA in healthy donors. Data came from immunoSEQ multiplex PCR; TCRdb stores just in-frame clones and leaves some out. The sample has roughly 190,000 clones, under 85% seen once. The material sequenced was PBMCs. These receptors were taken from a woman aged 18-29 years in good health and CMV-seronegative. Both conserved end residues are part of each CDR3. The order of the fields is J gene, clone size, D gene, V gene, CDR3 protein, CDR3 DNA. A D gene is named only where the DNA matches it firmly. Only some rows state a clone size, as once, few, many or a class for expanded clones.

TRBJ1-1 - - TRBV5-1 CASSLGVGAVFETEAFF TGCGCCAGCAGCTTGGGTGTGGGGGCCGTGTTTGAGACTGAAGCTTTCTTT
TRBJ1-1 - - TRBV9 CASSVAGNTEAFF TGTGCCAGCAGCGTAGCGGGGAACACTGAAGCTTTCTTT
TRBJ1-5 - TRBD1 TRBV6-1 CASVREGAQPQHF TGTGCCAGCGTGCGGGAGGGGGCTCAGCCCCAGCATTTT
TRBJ2-1 few - TRBV7-2 CASSSVGGSYNEQFF TGTGCCAGCAGCTCCGTAGGGGGCTCCTACAATGAGCAGTTCTTC
TRBJ2-5 few TRBD2 TRBV4-1 CASSHQTSGERETQYF TGCGCCAGCAGCCATCAGACTAGCGGGGAGAGGGAGACCCAGTACTTC
TRBJ1-3 - - TRBV19 CASSYTGSGNTIYF TGTGCCAGTAGTTACACAGGGTCTGGAAACACCATATATTTT
TRBJ1-5 few TRBD1 TRBV7-2 CASSSGQGAQPQHF TGTGCCAGCAGTTCGGGACAGGGGGCGCAGCCCCAGCATTTT
TRBJ2-4 - - TRBV10-3 CAISESWDTGAKNIQYF TGTGCCATCAGTGAGTCGTGGGACACCGGTGCCAAAAACATTCAGTACTTC
TRBJ2-1 - TRBD2 TRBV5-4 CASSLEASGGAYNEQFF TGTGCCAGCAGCTTGGAGGCTAGCGGGGGGGCCTACAATGAGCAGTTCTTC
TRBJ2-1 few - TRBV18 CASLLSTGWAEQFF TGTGCCAGCTTGCTCTCGACAGGCTGGGCTGAGCAGTTCTTC
TRBJ1-3 once TRBD1 TRBV30 CAWRDRVGGNTIYF TGTGCCTGGCGGGACAGGGTCGGTGGAAACACCATATATTTT
TRBJ1-6 - TRBD1 TRBV28 CASSKRTGYPTPLHF TGTGCCAGCAGTAAACGGACAGGGTATCCAACACCCCTCCACTTT
TRBJ2-2 few - TRBV6-5 CASSYHQKTNTGELFF TGTGCCAGCAGTTACCATCAAAAGACTAACACCGGGGAGCTGTTTTTT
TRBJ2-1 - - TRBV4-1 CASSHPDRPGEQFF TGCGCCAGCAGCCATCCGGACAGACCGGGTGAGCAGTTCTTC
TRBJ1-1 - TRBD1 TRBV6-1 CASSEGSAYRGTEAFF TGTGCCAGCAGTGAAGGTTCCGCTTACAGGGGAACTGAAGCTTTCTTT
TRBJ1-1 - TRBD1 TRBV5-1 CASSLHRGLLDTEAFF TGCGCCAGCAGCTTGCACAGGGGGCTTTTGGACACTGAAGCTTTCTTT
TRBJ2-7 - - TRBV5-6 CASSLSWPLGQQYF TGTGCCAGCAGCTTGTCCTGGCCGCTAGGTCAGCAGTACTTC
TRBJ2-7 - - TRBV27 CASSSNRDIGEQYF TGTGCCAGCAGTTCAAACCGGGACATCGGCGAGCAGTACTTC
TRBJ1-1 - - TRBV10-3 CAISLDRIRAFF TGTGCCATCAGTTTAGACAGGATTCGAGCTTTCTTT
TRBJ1-6 - - TRBV9 CASSVDEGISPLSPLHF TGTGCCAGCAGCGTAGATGAGGGAATATCCCCCCTTTCACCCCTCCACTTT
TRBJ2-3 - - TRBV6-5 CASANRVPLTDTQYF TGTGCCAGCGCTAACAGGGTCCCCCTCACAGATACGCAGTATTTT
TRBJ1-1 once TRBD1 TRBV30 CAWGDSTNTEAFF TGTGCCTGGGGGGACAGCACCAACACTGAAGCTTTCTTT
TRBJ2-2 - TRBD1 TRBV18 CASSPQGANTGELFF TGTGCCAGCTCACCCCAGGGGGCAAACACCGGGGAGCTGTTTTTT
TRBJ1-1 - - TRBV10-3 CAISALQKLTEAFF TGTGCCATCAGCGCCCTTCAAAAACTAACTGAAGCTTTCTTT
TRBJ2-7 - - TRBV2 CASSERAANSYEQYF TGTGCCAGCAGCGAGCGGGCAGCAAACTCCTACGAGCAGTACTTC
TRBJ2-1 - - TRBV7-9 CASSNLPRSAYNEQFF TGTGCCAGCAGCAACCTTCCCCGTAGCGCCTACAATGAGCAGTTCTTC
TRBJ2-1 - - TRBV11-3 CASSLDRVDEQFF TGTGCCAGCAGCTTAGATCGTGTCGATGAGCAGTTCTTC
TRBJ2-7 - TRBD2 TRBV7-2 CASSLGLAGAYEQYF TGTGCCAGCAGCTTAGGCCTAGCGGGGGCCTACGAGCAGTACTTC
TRBJ2-3 - - TRBV5-1 CASAGVGEGTDTQYF TGCGCCAGCGCCGGAGTCGGGGAAGGGACAGATACGCAGTATTTT
TRBJ1-1 - - TRBV7-9 CASSVGESTEAFF TGTGCCAGCAGCGTAGGGGAGTCCACTGAAGCTTTCTTT
TRBJ2-3 few TRBD1 TRBV2 CASRGQGVAYF TGTGCCAGCAGGGGACAGGGGGTGGCGTATTTT
TRBJ2-1 - TRBD1 TRBV11-2 CASSPLRKQGLNEQFF TGTGCCAGCAGCCCCCTCCGGAAACAGGGGTTGAATGAGCAGTTCTTC
TRBJ2-7 few - TRBV6-5 CASSLRYGEQYF TGTGCCAGCAGTCTCAGGTACGGCGAGCAGTACTTC